The clone carrying this T cell receptor (beta chain) was seen repeatedly, ten times or more. The protocol was immunoSEQ multiplex PCR, while the TCRdb copy is restricted to in-frame clones and leaves out a portion. The repertoire holds fewer than 150,000 clones, with about 75% as singletons. This record comes from a study of blood T cell repertoires in COVID-19. V lost 6 bases and J lost 3; bases outside the gene matches: 5. There are 15 residues in the CDR3. Germline loops: CDR1 MNHEY, CDR2 SVGAGI. J is TRBJ1-6 and V is TRBV6-5; 7 nucleotides line up with TRBD1. Material for sequencing was peripheral blood. This receptor was taken from an elderly man with acute or convalescent COVID-19. Written as DNA, the CDR3 is TGTGCCAGCAGATCCGGGACAGTCTATAATTCACCCCTCCACTTT. It translates to CASRSGTVYNSPLHF.